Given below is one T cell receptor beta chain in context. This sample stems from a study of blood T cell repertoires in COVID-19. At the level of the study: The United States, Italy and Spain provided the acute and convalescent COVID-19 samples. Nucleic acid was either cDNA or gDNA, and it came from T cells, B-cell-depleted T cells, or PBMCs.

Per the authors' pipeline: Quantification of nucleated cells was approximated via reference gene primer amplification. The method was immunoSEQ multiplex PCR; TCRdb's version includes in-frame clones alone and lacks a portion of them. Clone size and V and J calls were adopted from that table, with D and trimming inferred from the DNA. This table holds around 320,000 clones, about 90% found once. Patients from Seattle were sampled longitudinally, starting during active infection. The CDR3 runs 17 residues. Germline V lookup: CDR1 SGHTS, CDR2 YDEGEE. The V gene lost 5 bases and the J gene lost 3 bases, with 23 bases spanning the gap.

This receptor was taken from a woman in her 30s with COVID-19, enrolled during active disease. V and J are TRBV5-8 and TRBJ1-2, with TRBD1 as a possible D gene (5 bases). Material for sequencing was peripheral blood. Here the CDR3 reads CASSQWDGGTDYYGYTF. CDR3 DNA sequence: TGTGCCAGCAGTCAGTGGGACGGAGGGACCGACTACTATGGCTACACCTTC.